This T cell receptor beta chain was captured by sequencing in a study of blood T cells in healthy people across ages. General observations from the study: It was the long-lived donors that had more naive CD4+ cells and higher diversity than aged donors.

Primers used in a second PCR of roughly 7 to 12 cycles were a sample-barcoded 5' primer and a J-beta primer mix. Sequencing yielded, for each sample, at least 2.5 million paired-end reads carrying CDR3. TCRdb recomputed calls from the 5' RACE reads with MiXCR, one row per CDR3 protein. This sample carries about 1 million distinct CDR3 sequences, less than 50% of them seen once, and the ten largest clones take 15% to 20%. This clonotype has ten or more counts. The antigen is unknown. The CDR3 extends over 13 amino acids. Looked up from germline, CDR1 is DFQATT and CDR2 is SNEGSKA (reference sequence). The trim removed 6 bases at V and 4 bases at J, leaving 2 bases unmatched. Total RNA, at least 5 micrograms per sample, was extracted from PBMCs.

This sequence was found in a woman aged 55 to 70 in good health. The sample was blood. This chain uses TRBV20-1 with TRBJ2-1; 11 nucleotides align to TRBD1. CDR3 nucleotides: TGCAGTGCAGGGACAGGGGGTTACAATGAGCAGTTCTTC. It yields the protein CSAGTGGYNEQFF.